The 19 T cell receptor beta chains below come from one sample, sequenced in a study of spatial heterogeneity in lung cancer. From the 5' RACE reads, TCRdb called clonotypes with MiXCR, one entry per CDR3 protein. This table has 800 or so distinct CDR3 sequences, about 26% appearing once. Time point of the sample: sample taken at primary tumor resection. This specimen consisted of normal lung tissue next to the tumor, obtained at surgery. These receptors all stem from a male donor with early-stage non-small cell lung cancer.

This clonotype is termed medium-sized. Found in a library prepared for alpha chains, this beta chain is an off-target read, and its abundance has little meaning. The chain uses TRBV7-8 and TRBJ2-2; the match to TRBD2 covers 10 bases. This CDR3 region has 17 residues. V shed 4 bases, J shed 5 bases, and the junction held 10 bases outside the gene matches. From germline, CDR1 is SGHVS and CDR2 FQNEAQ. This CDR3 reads CASSWGRTSGGTGELFF. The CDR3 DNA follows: TGTGCCAGCAGCTGGGGACGGACTAGCGGAGGAACCGGGGAGCTGTTTTTT. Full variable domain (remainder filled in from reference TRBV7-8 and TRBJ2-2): GAGVSQSPRYKVAKRGQDVALRCDPISGHVSLFWYQQALGQGPEFLTYFQNEAQLDKSGLPSDRFFAERPEGSVSTLKIQRTQQEDSAVYLCASSWGRTSGGTGELFFGEGSRLTVL.

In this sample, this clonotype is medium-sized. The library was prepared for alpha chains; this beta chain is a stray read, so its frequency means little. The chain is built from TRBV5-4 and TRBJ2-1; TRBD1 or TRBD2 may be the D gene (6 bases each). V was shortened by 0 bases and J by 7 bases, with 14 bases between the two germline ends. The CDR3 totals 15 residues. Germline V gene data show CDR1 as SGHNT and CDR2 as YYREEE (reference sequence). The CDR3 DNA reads TGTGCCAGCAGCTTGGCGGGGGCAGGTTTGAATGAGCAGTTCTTC. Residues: CASSLAGAGLNEQFF.

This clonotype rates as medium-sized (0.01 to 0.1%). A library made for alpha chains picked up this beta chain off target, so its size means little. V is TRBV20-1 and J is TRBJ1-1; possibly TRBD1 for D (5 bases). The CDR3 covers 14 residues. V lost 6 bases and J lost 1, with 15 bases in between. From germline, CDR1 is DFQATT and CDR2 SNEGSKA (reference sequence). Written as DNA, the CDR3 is TGCAGTGCCCGAAACTTCGGGGGGAACACTGAAGCTTTCTTT. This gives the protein CSARNFGGNTEAFF.

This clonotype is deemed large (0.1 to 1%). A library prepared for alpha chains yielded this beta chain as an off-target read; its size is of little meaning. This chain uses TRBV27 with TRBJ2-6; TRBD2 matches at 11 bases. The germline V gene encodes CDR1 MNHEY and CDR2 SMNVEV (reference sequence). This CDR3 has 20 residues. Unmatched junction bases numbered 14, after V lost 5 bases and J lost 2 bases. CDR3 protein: CASSGYELAGEGPGANVLTF. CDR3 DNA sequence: TGTGCCAGCAGTGGGTATGAACTAGCGGGAGAGGGTCCTGGGGCCAACGTCCTGACTTTC.

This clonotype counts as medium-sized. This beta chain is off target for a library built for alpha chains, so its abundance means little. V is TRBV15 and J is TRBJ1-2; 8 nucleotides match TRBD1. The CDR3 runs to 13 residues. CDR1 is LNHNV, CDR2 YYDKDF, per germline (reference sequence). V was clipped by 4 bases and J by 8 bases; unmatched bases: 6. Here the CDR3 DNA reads TGTGCCACCAGCATCCGGACAGGGAGCGGCTACACCTTC. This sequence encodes CATSIRTGSGYTF.

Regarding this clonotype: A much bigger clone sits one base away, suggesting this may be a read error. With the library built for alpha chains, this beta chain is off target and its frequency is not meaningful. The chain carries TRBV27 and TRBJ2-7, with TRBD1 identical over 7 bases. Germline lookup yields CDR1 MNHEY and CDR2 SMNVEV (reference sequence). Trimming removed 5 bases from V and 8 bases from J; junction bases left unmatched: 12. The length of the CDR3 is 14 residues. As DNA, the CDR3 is TGTGCCAGCAGTGAACAGGGGCCCAGGGTTCAGCAGTACTTC. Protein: CASSEQGPRVQQYF.

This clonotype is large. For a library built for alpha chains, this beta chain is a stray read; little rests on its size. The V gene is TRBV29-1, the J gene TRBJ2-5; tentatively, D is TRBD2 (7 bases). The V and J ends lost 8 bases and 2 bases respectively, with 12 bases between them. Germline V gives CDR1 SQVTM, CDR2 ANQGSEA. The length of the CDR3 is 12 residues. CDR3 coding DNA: TGCAGCTCACAGGGAGGGCAAGAGACCCAGTACTTC. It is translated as CSSQGGQETQYF.

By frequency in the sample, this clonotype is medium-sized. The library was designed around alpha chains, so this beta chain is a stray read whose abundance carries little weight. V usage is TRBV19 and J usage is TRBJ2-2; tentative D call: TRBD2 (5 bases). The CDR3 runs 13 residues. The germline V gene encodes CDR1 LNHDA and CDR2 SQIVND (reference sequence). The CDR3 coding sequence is TGTGCTACAGCGGAGCCGAACACCGGGGAGCTGTTTTTT. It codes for CATAEPNTGELFF.

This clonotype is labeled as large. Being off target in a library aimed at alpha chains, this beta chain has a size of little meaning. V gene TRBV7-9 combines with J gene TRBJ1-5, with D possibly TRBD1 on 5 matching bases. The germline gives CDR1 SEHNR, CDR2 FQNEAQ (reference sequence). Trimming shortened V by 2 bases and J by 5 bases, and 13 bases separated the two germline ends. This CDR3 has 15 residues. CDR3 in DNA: TGTGCCAGCAGCTTAACGCAGGCGGGGGATCAGCCCCAGCATTTT. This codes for CASSLTQAGDQPQHF.

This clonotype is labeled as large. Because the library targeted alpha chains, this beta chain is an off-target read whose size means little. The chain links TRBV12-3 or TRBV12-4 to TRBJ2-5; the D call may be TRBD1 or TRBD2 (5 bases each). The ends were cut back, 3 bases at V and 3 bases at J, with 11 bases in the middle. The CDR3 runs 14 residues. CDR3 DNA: TGTGCCAGCAGTTTCTCGGGACGCGAAGAGACCCAGTACTTC. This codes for CASSFSGREETQYF.

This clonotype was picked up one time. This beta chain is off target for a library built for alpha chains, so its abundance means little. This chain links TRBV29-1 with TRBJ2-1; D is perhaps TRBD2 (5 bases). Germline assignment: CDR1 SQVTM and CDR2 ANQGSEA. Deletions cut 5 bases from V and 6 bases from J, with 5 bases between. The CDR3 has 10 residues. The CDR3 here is CSVTSNEQFF. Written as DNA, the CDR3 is TGCAGCGTTACTAGCAATGAGCAGTTCTTC.

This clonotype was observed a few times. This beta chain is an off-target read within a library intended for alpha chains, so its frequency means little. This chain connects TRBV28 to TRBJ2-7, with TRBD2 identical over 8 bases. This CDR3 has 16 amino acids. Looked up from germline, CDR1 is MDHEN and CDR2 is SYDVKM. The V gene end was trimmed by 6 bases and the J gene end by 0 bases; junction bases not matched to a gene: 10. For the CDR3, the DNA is TGTGCCAGCAGACCTACCGGGAGCGGGAGCTCCTACGAGCAGTACTTC. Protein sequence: CASRPTGSGSSYEQYF.

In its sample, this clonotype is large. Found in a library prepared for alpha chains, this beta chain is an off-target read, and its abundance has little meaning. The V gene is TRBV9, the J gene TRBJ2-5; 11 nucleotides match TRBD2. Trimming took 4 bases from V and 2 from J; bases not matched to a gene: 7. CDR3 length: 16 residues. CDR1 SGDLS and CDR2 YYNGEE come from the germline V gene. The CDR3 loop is CASSPGLAEAQETQYF. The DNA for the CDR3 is TGTGCCAGCAGCCCGGGACTAGCGGAGGCGCAAGAGACCCAGTACTTC.

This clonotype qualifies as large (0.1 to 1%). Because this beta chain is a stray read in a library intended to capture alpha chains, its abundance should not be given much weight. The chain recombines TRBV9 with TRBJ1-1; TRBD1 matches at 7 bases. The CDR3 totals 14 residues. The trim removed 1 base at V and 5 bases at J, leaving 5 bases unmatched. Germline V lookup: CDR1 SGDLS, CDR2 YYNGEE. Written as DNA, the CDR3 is TGTGCCAGCAGCGTAACGACAGGGCGGACTGAAGCTTTCTTT. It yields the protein CASSVTTGRTEAFF.

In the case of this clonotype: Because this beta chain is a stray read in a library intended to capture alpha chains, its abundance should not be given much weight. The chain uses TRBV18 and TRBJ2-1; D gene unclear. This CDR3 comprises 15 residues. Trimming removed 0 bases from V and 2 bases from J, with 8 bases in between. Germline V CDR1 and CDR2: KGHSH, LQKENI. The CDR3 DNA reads TGTGCCAGCTCACCACCGGGGTCAGCCTACAATGAGCAGTTCTTC. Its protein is CASSPPGSAYNEQFF. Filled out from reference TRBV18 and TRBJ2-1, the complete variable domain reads NAGVMQNPRHLVRRRGQEARLRCSPMKGHSHVYWYRQLPEEGLKFMVYLQKENIIDESGMPKERFSAEFPKEGPSILRIQQVVRGDSAAYFCASSPPGSAYNEQFFGPGTRLTVL.

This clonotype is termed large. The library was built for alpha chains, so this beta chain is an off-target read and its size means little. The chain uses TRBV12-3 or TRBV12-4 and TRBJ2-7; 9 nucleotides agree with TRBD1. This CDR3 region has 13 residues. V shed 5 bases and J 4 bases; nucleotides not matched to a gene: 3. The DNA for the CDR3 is TGTGCCAGCAGTCCTGGACAGGGGTACGAGCAGTACTTC. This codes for CASSPGQGYEQYF.

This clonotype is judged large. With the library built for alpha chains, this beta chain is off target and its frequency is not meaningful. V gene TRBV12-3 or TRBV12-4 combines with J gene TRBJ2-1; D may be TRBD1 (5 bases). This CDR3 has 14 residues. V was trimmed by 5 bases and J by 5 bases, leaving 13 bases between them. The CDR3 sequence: CASSLSRQNNEQFF. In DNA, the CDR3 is TGTGCCAGCAGTCTCTCACGACAGAACAATGAGCAGTTCTTC.

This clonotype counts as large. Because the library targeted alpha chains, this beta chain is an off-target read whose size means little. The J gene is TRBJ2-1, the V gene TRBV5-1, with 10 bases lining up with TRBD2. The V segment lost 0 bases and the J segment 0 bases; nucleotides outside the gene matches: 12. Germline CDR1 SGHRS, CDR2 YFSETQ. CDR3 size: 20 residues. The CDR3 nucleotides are TGCGCCAGCAGCTTGGTAAGACTAGCGGGTCTTACACGCTCCTACAATGAGCAGTTCTTC. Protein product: CASSLVRLAGLTRSYNEQFF.

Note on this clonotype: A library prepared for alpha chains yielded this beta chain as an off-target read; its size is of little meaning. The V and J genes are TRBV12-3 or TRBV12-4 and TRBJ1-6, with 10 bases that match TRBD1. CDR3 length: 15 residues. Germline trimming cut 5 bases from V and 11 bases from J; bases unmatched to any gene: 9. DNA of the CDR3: TGTGCCAGCAGTACTGACAGGGGGCAGGCTACACCCCTCCACTTT. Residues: CASSTDRGQATPLHF.